This record concerns one T cell receptor beta chain sequence. The antigen is unknown. Amplification used 60 Vbeta primers and 13 Jbeta primers. The protocol was immunoSEQ multiplex PCR, while the TCRdb copy is restricted to in-frame clones and leaves out a portion. There are about 180,000 clones in the sample; around 80% occur only once, and over 1.1% lies in the top ten. These data originate in a study of cytomegalovirus exposure and HLA in healthy donors. General study points: Associated with cytomegalovirus, according to the listing, were 170 or so TCR beta chains. What was likely a sequencing artifact was a cluster of highly shared sequence variants.

When sampled, the donors appeared nominally healthy, though they likely had unrecorded immune exposures. The sequence derives from a young man in good health and CMV-seronegative. Sequencing was performed on PBMCs.

In DNA, the CDR3 is TGTGCCAGCAGCTCAGAGCCGGGACAGGCTTACAATGAGCAGTTCTTC. Its translation: CASSSEPGQAYNEQFF. The chain carries TRBV7-6 and TRBJ2-1, with 8 bases fitting TRBD1. After removal of 4 bases from V and 4 bases from J, the junction contained 9 bases not matched to a gene. The CDR3 has 16 amino acids. Germline CDR1 is SGHVS and CDR2 is FNYEAQ.